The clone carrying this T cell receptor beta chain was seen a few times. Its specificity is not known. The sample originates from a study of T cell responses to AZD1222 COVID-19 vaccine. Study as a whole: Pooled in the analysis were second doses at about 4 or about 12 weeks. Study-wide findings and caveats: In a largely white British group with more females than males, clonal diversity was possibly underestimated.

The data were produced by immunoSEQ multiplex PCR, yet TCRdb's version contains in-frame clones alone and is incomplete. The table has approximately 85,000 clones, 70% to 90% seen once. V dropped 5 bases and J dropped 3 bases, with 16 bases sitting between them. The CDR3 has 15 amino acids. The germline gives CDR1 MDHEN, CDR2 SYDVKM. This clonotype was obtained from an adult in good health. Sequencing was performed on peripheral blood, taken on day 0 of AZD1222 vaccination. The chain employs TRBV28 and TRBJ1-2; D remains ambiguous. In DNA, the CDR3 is TGTGCCAGCAGTCTACGAGGAACCCTAGACTATGGCTACACCTTC. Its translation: CASSLRGTLDYGYTF.